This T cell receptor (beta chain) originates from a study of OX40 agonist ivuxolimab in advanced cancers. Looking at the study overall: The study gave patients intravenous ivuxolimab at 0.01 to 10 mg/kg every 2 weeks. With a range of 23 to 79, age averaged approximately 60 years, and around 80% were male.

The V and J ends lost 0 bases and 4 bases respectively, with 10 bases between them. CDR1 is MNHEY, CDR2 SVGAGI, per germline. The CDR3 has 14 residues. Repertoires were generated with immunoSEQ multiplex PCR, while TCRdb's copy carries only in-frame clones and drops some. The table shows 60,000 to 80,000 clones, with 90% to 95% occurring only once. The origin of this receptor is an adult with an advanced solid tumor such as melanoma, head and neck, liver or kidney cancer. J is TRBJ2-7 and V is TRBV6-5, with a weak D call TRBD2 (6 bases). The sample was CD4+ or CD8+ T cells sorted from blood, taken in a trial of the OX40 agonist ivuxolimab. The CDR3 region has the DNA TGTGCCAGCAGTTACTCTAGCGGCCCATACGAGCAGTACTTC. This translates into CASSYSSGPYEQYF.